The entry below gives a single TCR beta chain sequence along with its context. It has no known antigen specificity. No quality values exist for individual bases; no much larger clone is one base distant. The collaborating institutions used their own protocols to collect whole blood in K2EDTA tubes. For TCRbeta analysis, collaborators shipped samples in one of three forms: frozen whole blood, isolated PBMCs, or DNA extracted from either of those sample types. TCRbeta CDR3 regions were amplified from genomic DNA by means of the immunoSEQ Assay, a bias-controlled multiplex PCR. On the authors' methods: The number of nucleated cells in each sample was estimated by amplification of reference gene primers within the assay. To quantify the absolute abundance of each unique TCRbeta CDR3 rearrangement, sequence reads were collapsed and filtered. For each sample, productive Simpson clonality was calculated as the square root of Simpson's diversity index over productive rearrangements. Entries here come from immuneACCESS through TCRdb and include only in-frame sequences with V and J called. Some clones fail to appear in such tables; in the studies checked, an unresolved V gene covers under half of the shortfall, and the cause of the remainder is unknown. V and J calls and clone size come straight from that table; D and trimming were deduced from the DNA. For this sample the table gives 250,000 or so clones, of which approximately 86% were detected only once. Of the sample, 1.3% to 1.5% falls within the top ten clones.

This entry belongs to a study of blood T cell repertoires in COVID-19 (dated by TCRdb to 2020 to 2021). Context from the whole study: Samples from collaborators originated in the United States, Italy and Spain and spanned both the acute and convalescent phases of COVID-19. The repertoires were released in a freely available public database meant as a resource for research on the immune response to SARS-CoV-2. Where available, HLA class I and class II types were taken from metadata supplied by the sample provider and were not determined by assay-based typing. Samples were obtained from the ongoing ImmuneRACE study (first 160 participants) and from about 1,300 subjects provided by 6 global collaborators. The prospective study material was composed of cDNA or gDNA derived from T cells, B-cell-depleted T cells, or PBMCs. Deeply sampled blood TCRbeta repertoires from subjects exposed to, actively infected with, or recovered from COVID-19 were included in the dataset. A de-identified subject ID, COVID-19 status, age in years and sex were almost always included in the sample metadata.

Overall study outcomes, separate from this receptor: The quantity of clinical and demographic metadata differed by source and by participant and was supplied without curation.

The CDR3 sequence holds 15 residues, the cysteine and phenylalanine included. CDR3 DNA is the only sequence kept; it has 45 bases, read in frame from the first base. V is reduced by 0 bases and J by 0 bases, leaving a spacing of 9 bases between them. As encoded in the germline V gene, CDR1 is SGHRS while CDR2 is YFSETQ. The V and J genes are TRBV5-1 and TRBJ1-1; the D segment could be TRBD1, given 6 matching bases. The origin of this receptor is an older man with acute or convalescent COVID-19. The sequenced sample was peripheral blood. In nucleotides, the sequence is TGCGCCAGCAGCTTGGTGACAGGAGTGAACACTGAAGCTTTCTTT. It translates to CASSLVTGVNTEAFF. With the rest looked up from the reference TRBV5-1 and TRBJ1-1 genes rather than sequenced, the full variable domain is KAGVTQTPRYLIKTRGQQVTLSCSPISGHRSVSWYQQTPGQGLQFLFEYFSETQRNKGNFPGRFSGRQFSNSRSEMNVSTLELGDSALYLCASSLVTGVNTEAFFGQGTRLTVV.